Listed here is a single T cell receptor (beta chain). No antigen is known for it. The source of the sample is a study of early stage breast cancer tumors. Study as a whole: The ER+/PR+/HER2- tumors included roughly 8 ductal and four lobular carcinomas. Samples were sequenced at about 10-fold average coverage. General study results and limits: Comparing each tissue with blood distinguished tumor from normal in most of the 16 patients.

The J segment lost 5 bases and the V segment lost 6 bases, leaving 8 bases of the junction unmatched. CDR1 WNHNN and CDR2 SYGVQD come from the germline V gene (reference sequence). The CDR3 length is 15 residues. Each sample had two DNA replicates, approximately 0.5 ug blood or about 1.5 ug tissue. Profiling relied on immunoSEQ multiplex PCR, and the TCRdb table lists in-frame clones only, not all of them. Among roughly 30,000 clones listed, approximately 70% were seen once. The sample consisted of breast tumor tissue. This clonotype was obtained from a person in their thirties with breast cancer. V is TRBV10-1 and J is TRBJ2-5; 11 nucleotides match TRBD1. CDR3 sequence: CASSPRTGGYETQYF. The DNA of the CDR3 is TGCGCCAGCAGCCCTCGGACAGGGGGCTATGAGACCCAGTACTTC.